Presented here are 8 T cell receptor beta chains from one specimen sequenced in a study of T cells in narcolepsy. The method was immunoSEQ multiplex PCR; TCRdb's version includes in-frame clones alone and lacks a portion of them. The table shows some 23,000 clones, with roughly 80% occurring only once. Sequencing was performed on CD45RA- memory CD4+ T cells from PBMCs. Receptors were obtained from a human donor with narcolepsy.

This chain joins TRBV25-1 and TRBJ2-7; D call uncertain. Looked up from germline, CDR1 is MGHDK and CDR2 is SYGVNS. CDR3 size: 10 residues. The V and J ends lost 9 bases and 1 base respectively, with 4 bases between them. The CDR3 DNA reads as TGTGCCAGTCAGTCCTACGAGCAGTACTTC. This translates into CASQSYEQYF.

V gene TRBV7-8 combines with J gene TRBJ1-5; 7 bases are a match to TRBD1. Per the germline V gene, CDR1 is SGHVS and CDR2 is FQNEAQ. The length of the CDR3 is 14 residues. V dropped 5 bases and J dropped 1; count of bases not matched to a gene: 2. The CDR3 DNA follows: TGTGCCAGCAGCCAGGGGGAAAGCAATCAGCCCCAGCATTTT. Translating it yields CASSQGESNQPQHF. Drawing the rest from reference TRBV7-8 and TRBJ1-5, the complete variable domain is GAGVSQSPRYKVAKRGQDVALRCDPISGHVSLFWYQQALGQGPEFLTYFQNEAQLDKSGLPSDRFFAERPEGSVSTLKIQRTQQEDSAVYLCASSQGESNQPQHFGDGTRLSIL.

The chain carries TRBV14 and TRBJ1-2; tentative D call: TRBD1 (6 bases). With 6 bases removed from V and 5 bases from J, the gap between germline ends came to 16 bases. Germline lookup yields CDR1 SGHDN and CDR2 FVKESK. The CDR3 is made up of 14 amino acids. The DNA for the CDR3 is TGTGCCAGCAGTCAAACTCAGGGGAGGTATGGCTACACCTTC. As protein: CASSQTQGRYGYTF.

The gene calls are TRBV7-2 and TRBJ1-6; D is uncertain. The CDR3 runs 15 residues. Trimming removed 7 bases from V and 3 bases from J, with 13 bases in between. Germline V CDR1 and CDR2: SGHTA, FQGNSA. The CDR3 nucleotides are TGTGCCAGCACCTCGGGAGGGATCTATAATTCACCCCTCCACTTT. Protein: CASTSGGIYNSPLHF.

V and J are TRBV29-1 and TRBJ1-1; D uncertain. The V and J ends lost 6 bases and 1 base respectively, with 15 bases between them. This CDR3 region has 14 residues. Per germline, CDR1 SQVTM and CDR2 ANQGSEA. The CDR3 reads CSVDRTGTNTEAFF. CDR3 DNA sequence: TGCAGCGTCGATAGGACGGGAACGAACACTGAAGCTTTCTTT.

V gene TRBV18 combines with J gene TRBJ1-3, with unresolved D. V gave up 3 bases and J gave up 4 bases, with 16 bases separating them. Per the germline V gene, CDR1 is KGHSH and CDR2 is LQKENI. This CDR3 comprises 16 residues. This CDR3 is CASSPEEGETGNTIYF. CDR3 coding DNA: TGTGCCAGCTCACCTGAAGAAGGAGAAACAGGAAACACCATATATTTT.

The chain joins TRBV2 to TRBJ2-3; D may be TRBD2 (5 bases). V lost 4 bases and J 8 bases, leaving 7 bases between the germline ends. CDR1 is SNHLY, CDR2 FYNNEI, per germline. The CDR3 is 11 residues long. This chain's CDR3 is CASSGRVTQYF. The CDR3, as DNA: TGTGCCAGCAGTGGGCGGGTTACGCAGTATTTT.

With respect to this clone: The junction does not match germline at one end; this may be a read error. The gene calls are TRBV28 and TRBJ1-2, with 10 bases matching TRBD1. This CDR3 has 16 amino acids. CDR1 is MDHEN, CDR2 SYDVKM, per germline. The CDR3 is CASSPGQGVSSTSLSF. The CDR3 region has the DNA TGTGCCAGCAGCCCCGGACAGGGGGTCTCGTCGACATCCCTATCCTTC.